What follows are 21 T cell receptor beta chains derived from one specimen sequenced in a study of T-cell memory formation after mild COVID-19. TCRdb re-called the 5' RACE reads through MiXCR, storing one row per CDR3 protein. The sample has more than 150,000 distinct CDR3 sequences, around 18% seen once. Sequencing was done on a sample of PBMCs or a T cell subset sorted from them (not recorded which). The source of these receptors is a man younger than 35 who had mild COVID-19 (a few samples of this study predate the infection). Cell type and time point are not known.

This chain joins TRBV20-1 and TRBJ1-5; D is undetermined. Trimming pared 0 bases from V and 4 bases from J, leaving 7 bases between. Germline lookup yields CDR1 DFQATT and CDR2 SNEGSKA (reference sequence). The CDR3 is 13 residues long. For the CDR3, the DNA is TGCAGTGCTAGAGAACAGCCAAATCAGCCCCAGCATTTT. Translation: CSAREQPNQPQHF.

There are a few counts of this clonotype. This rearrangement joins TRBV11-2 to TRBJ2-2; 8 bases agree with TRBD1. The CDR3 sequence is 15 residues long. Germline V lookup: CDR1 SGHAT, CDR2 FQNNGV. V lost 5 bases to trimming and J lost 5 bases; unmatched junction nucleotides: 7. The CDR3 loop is CASSRDRPGTGELFF. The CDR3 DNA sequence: TGTGCCAGCAGCCGGGACAGGCCGGGAACCGGGGAGCTGTTTTTT.

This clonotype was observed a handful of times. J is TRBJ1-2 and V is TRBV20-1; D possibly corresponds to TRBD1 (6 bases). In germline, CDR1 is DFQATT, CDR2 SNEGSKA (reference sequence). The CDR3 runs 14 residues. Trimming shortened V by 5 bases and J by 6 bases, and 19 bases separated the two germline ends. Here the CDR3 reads CSAPSQGGKNGYTF. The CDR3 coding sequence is TGCAGTGCTCCATCCCAAGGGGGAAAGAATGGCTACACCTTC.

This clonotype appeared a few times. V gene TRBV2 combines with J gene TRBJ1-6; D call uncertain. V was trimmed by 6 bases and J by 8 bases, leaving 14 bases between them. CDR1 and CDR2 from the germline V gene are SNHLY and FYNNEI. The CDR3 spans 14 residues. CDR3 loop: CASRPGSIDSPLHF. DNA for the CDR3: TGTGCCAGCAGACCGGGATCTATTGATTCACCCCTCCACTTT.

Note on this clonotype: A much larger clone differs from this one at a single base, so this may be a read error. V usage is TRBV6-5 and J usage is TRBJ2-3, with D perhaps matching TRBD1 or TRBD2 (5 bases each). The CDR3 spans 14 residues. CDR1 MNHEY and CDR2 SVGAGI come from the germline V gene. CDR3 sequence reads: CAISYSRGTDTQYF. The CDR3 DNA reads TGTGCCATCAGTTACTCGAGGGGAACAGATACGCAGTATTTT.

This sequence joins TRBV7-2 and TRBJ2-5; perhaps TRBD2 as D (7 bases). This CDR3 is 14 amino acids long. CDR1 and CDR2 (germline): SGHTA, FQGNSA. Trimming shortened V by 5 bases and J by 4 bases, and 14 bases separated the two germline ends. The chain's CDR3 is CASSTSGGRETQYF. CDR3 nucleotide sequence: TGTGCCAGCAGCACATCGGGGGGCCGAGAGACCCAGTACTTC.

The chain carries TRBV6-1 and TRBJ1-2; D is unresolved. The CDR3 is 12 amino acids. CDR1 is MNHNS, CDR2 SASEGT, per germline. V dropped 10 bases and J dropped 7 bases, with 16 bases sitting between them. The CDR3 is CATVGWSPGYTF. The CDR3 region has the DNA TGTGCCACAGTTGGGTGGAGTCCTGGCTACACCTTC.

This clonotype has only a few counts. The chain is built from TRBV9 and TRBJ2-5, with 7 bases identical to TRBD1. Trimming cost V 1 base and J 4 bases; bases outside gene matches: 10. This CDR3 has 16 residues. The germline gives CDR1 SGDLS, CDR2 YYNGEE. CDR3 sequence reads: CASSVTDRAGVETQYF. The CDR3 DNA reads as TGTGCCAGCAGCGTAACCGACAGGGCTGGAGTAGAGACCCAGTACTTC.

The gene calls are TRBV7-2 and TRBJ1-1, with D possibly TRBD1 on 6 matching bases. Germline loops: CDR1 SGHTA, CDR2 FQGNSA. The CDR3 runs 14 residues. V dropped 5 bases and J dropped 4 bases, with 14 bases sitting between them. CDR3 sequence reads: CASSRITGTTEAFF. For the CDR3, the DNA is TGTGCCAGCAGCCGAATTACAGGGACCACTGAAGCTTTCTTT.

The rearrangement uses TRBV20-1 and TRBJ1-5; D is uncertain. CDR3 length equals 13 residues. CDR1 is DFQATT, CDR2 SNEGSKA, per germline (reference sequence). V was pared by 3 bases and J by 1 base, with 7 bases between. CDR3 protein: CSARSGSNQPQHF. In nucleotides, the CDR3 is TGCAGTGCTAGGTCGGGGAGCAATCAGCCCCAGCATTTT.

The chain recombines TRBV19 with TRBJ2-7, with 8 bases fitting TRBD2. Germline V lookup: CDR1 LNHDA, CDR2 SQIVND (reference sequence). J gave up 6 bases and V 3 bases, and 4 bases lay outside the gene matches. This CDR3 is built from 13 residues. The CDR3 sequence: CASSIERGTEQYF. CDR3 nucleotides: TGTGCCAGTAGTATTGAGCGGGGGACCGAGCAGTACTTC.

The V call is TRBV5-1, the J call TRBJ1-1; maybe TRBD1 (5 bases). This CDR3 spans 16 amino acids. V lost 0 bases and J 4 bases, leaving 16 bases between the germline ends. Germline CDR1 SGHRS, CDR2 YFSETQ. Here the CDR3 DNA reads TGCGCCAGCAGCTTGGATGCTCAGGGAATGGGCACTGAAGCTTTCTTT. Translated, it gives CASSLDAQGMGTEAFF.

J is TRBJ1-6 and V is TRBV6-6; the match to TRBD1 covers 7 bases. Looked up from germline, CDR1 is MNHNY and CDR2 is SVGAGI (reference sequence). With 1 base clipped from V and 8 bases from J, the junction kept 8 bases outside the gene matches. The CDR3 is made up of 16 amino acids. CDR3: CASSYYGPGQYSPLHF. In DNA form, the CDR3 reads TGTGCCAGCAGTTACTATGGTCCGGGACAGTATTCACCCCTCCACTTT.

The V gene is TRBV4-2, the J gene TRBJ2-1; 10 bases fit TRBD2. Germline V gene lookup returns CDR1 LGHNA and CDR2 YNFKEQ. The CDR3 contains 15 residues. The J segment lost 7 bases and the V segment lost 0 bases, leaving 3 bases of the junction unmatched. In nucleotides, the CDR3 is TGTGCCAGCAGCCAAGAACTAGCGGGACCAAATGAGCAGTTCTTC. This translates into CASSQELAGPNEQFF.

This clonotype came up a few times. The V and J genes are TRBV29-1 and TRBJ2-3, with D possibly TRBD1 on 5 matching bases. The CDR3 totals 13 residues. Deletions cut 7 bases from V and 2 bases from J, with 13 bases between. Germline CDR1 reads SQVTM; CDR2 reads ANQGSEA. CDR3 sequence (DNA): TGCAGCGACTTAGACAGTCTCACAGATACGCAGTATTTT. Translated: CSDLDSLTDTQYF.

The CDR3 reads CASSAPGHPYEQYV. The CDR3 DNA reads as TGTGCCAGCAGCGCACCGGGACATCCCTACGAGCAGTACGTC. V usage is TRBV21-1 and J usage is TRBJ2-7; the DNA was not used to check the table's D call, TRBD1. TRBV21-1 corresponds to a pseudogene. The length of the CDR3 is 14 residues.

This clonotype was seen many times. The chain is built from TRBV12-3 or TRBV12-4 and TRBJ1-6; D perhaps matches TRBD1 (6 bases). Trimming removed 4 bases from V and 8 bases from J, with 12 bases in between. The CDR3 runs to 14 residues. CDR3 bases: TGTGCCAGCAGTTATAGGGGGGCGGATTCACCCCTCCACTTT. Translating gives CASSYRGADSPLHF.

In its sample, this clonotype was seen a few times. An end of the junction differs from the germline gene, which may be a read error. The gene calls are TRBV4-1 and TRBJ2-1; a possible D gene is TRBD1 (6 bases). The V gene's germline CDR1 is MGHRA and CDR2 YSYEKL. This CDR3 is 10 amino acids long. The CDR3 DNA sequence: TGCGCCAGCAGCATTCGGACAGAAGGCTTC. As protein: CASSIRTEGF.

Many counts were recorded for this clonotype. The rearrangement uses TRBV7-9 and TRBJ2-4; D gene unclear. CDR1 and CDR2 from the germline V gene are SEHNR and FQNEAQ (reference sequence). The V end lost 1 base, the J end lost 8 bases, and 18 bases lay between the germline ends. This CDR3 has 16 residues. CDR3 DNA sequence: TGTGCCAGCAGCTTAGGACAAGGTTTGGGCGTGGACATTCAGTACTTC. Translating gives CASSLGQGLGVDIQYF.

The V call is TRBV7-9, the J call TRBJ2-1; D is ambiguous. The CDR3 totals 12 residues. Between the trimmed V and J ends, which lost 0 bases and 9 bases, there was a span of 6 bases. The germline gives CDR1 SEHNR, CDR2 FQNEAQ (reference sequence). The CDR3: CASSLALVEQFF. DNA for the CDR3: TGTGCCAGCAGCTTAGCTCTGGTTGAGCAGTTCTTC.

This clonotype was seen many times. CDR3 coding DNA: TGCGCCAGCAGCTGGAACCCGGGGGCTAAAGAGACCCAGTACTTC. Protein sequence: CASSWNPGAKETQYF. The chain recombines TRBV5-1 with TRBJ2-5; either TRBD1 or TRBD2 may fit D (6 bases each). Trimming cost V 3 bases and J 3 bases, with 15 bases left between them. This CDR3 has 15 amino acids. Germline CDR1 reads SGHRS; CDR2 reads YFSETQ.